This T cell receptor (beta chain) was retrieved from a study of early T cells in non-severe SARS-CoV-2 infection. The wider study: The sequenced material was bulk RNA from unsorted whole blood, and its chains were unpaired.

Many counts were recorded for this clonotype. Its antigen is not known. CDR3 length: 17 residues. V lost 0 bases and J 7 bases, leaving 21 bases between the germline ends. Looked up from germline, CDR1 is PRHDT and CDR2 is FYEKMQ (reference sequence). Notes on the study in general: Private and CD4 specificities were missed by VDJdb matching, which favored anti-spike CD8 responses.

cDNA molecules, individually, were tagged with unique molecular identifiers. TCRdb re-derived calls from the 5' RACE reads in MiXCR, one entry per CDR3 protein. The sample has tens of thousands of distinct CDR3 sequences, roughly 4.5% seen once. This sequence originates from an adult who was a healthcare worker with PCR-confirmed SARS-CoV-2 infection or an uninfected control (not recorded which). This chain links TRBV13 with TRBJ2-5; weak D call: TRBD2 (5 bases). The source material was whole blood. CDR3 residues: CASSLGGESGEIATQYF. CDR3 sequence (DNA): TGTGCCAGCAGCTTAGGCGGCGAAAGTGGGGAGATTGCGACCCAGTACTTC.